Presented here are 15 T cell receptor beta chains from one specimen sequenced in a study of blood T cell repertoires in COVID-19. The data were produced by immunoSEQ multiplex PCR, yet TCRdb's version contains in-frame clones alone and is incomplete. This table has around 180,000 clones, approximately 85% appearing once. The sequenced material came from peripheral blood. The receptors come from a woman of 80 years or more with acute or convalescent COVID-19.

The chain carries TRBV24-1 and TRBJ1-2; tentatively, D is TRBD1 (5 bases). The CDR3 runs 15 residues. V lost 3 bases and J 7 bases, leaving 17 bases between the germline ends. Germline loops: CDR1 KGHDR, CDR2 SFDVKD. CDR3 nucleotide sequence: TGTGCCACCAGTGATCGTCGGAGGGGATTGCTTGGCTACACCTTC. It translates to CATSDRRRGLLGYTF.

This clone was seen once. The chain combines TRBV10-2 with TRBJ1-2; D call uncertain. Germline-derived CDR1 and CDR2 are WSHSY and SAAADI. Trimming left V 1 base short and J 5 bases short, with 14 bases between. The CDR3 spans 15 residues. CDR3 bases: TGCGCCAGCAGTGAGTTTTTGGGAGGCCCATATGGCTACACCTTC. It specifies CASSEFLGGPYGYTF.

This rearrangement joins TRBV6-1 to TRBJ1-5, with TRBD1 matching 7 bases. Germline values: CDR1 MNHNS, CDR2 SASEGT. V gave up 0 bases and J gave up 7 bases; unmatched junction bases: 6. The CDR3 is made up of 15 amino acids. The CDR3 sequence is CASSEARGWNQPQHF. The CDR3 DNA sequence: TGTGCCAGCAGTGAAGCCAGGGGGTGGAACCAGCCCCAGCATTTT.

CDR3 coding DNA: TGCGCCAGCAGCCAGGCCGGTCTAGCGGGGGTCCTGTTCTTC. Protein product: CASSQAGLAGVLFF. The chain recombines TRBV4-1 with TRBJ2-1; 10 bases agree with TRBD2. This CDR3 is 14 amino acids long. Trimming at V came to 3 bases and at J to 15 bases, leaving 11 bases not matched to a gene. CDR1 and CDR2 (germline): MGHRA, YSYEKL.

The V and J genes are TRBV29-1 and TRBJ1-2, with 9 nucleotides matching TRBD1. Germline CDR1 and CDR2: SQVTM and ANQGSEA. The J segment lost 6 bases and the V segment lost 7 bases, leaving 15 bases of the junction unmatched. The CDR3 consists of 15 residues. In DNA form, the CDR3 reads TGCAGCGCACAGATCGCCGGGACAGGGTCTGATGGCTACACCTTC. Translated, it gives CSAQIAGTGSDGYTF.

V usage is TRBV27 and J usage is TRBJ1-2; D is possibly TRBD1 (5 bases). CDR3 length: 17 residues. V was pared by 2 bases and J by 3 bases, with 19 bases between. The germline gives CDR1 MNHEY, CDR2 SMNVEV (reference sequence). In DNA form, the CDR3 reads TGTGCCAGCAGTTTAAGTAAGACAGTCGATGGTGACTATGGCTACACCTTC. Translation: CASSLSKTVDGDYGYTF.

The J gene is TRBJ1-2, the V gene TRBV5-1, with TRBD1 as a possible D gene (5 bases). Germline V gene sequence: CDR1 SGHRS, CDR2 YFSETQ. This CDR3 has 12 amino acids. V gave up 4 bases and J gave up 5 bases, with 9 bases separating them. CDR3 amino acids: CASSPSGYGYTF. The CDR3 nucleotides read TGCGCCAGCAGCCCCTCAGGGTATGGCTACACCTTC. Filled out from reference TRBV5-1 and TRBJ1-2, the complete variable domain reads KAGVTQTPRYLIKTRGQQVTLSCSPISGHRSVSWYQQTPGQGLQFLFEYFSETQRNKGNFPGRFSGRQFSNSRSEMNVSTLELGDSALYLCASSPSGYGYTFGSGTRLTVV.

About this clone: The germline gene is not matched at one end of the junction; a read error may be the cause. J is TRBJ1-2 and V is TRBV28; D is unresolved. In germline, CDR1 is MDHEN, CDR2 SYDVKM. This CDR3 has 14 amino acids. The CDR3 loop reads CASRFSSTGAGYTF. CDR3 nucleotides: TGTGCCAGCCGTTTCTCGTCCACGGGAGCCGGCTACACCTTC.

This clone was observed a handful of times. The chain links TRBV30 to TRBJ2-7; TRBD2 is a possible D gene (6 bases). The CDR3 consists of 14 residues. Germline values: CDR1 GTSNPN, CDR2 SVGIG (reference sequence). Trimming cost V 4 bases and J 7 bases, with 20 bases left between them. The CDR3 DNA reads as TGTGCCTGGACCTGGGCGGGACCGGCAGGGGAGCAGTACTTC. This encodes CAWTWAGPAGEQYF. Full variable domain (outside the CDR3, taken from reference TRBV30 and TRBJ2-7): SQTIHQWPATLVQPVGSPLSLECTVEGTSNPNLYWYRQAAGRGLQLLFYSVGIGQISSEVPQNLSASRPQDRQFILSSKKLLLSDSGFYLCAWTWAGPAGEQYFGPGTRLTVT.

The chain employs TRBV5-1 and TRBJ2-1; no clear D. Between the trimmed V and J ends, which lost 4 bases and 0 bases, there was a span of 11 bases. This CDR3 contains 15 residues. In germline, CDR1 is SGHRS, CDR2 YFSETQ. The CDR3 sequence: CASSPVASSYNEQFF. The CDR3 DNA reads TGCGCCAGCAGCCCTGTCGCTAGCTCCTACAATGAGCAGTTCTTC.

The CDR3 sequence: CASTTGTDLNTGELFF. The CDR3 nucleotides are TGTGCCAGTACCACCGGGACAGACCTGAACACCGGGGAGCTGTTTTTT. This chain uses TRBV19 with TRBJ2-2; 7 bases match TRBD1. Germline V gene sequence: CDR1 LNHDA, CDR2 SQIVND (reference sequence). The CDR3 sequence is 16 residues long. V lost 7 bases to trimming and J lost 1 base; unmatched junction nucleotides: 9.

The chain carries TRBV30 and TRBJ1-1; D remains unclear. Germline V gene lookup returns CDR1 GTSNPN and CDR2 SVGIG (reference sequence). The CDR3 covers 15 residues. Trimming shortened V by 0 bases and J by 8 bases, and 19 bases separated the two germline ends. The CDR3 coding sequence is TGTGCCTGGAGTGTTTCTTTAGGAGGAGGCCAGGAAGCTTTCTTT. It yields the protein CAWSVSLGGGQEAFF.

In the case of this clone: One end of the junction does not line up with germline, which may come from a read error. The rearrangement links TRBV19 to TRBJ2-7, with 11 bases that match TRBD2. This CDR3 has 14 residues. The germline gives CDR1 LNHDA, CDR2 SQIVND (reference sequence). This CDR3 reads CASGIAGGTYEQYF. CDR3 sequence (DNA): TGTGCCAGTGGTATAGCGGGAGGGACCTACGAGCAGTACTTC.

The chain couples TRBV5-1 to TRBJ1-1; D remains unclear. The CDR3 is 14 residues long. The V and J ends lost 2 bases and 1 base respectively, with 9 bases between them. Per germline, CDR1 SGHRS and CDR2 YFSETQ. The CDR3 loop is CASSLGRQNTEAFF. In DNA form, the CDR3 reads TGCGCCAGCAGCTTAGGCAGACAGAACACTGAAGCTTTCTTT.

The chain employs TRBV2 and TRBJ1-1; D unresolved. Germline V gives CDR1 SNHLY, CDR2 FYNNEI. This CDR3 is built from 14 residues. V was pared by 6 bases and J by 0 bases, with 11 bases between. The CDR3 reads CASSARLMNTEAFF. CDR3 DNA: TGTGCCAGCAGCGCACGGTTGATGAACACTGAAGCTTTCTTT.